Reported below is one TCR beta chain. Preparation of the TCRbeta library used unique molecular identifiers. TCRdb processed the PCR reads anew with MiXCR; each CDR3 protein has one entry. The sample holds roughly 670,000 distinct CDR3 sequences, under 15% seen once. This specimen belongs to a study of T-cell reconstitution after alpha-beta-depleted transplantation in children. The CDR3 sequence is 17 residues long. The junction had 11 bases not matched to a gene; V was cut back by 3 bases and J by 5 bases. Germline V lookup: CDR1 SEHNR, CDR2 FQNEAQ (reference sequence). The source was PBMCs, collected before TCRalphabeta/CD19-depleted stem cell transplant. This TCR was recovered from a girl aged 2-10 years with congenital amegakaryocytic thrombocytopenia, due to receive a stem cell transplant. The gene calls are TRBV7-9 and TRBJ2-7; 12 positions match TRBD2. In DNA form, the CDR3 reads TGTGCCAGCAGCTTTCCCCGACTAGCGGGAGAGGGTAACGAGCAGTACTTC. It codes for CASSFPRLAGEGNEQYF.